One T cell receptor beta chain is described in this entry. The Seattle patients joined while their infection was active and were tracked longitudinally afterward. How the authors handled the data: Amplification of reference gene primers provided the estimated nucleated cell counts. Generated by immunoSEQ multiplex PCR, the TCRdb table keeps only in-frame clones and is missing some. V, J and clone size reflect that table, while D and trimming were determined from the DNA. The table has 150,000 to 200,000 clones, roughly three quarters seen once. The data derive from a study of blood T cell repertoires in COVID-19. Study as a whole: The origin of the acute and convalescent COVID-19 samples was the United States, Italy and Spain. In each case, the material was cDNA or gDNA derived from T cells, B-cell-depleted T cells, or PBMCs.

V was trimmed by 7 bases and J by 5 bases, leaving 17 bases between them. The CDR3 extends over 14 amino acids. The germline gives CDR1 LNHDA, CDR2 SQIVND (reference sequence). J is TRBJ1-2 and V is TRBV19; TRBD1 is a possible D gene (6 bases). The source of this sequence is a woman aged 80 or over with COVID-19, enrolled during active disease. Sequenced sample: peripheral blood. The CDR3 region is CASNPDSSIYGYTF. DNA of the CDR3: TGTGCCAGTAACCCGGACAGTTCAATTTATGGCTACACCTTC.